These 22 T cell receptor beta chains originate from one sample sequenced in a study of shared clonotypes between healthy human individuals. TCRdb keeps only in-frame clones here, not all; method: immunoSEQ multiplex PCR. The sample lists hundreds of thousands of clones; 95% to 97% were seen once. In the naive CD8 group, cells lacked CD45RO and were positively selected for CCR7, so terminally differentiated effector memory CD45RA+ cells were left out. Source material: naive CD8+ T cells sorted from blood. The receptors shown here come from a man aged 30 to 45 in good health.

Here the CDR3 reads CASSIASTDYGYTF. CDR3 coding DNA: TGTGCCAGTAGTATAGCCTCGACGGATTATGGCTACACCTTC. This chain connects TRBV19 to TRBJ1-2; D remains unclear. The CDR3 runs to 14 residues. V was pared by 1 base and J by 5 bases, with 11 bases between. Germline V gives CDR1 LNHDA, CDR2 SQIVND (reference sequence).

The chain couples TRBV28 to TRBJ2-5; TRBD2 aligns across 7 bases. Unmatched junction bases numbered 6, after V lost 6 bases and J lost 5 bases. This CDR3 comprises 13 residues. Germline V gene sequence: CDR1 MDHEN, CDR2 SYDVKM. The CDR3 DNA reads TGTGCCAGCAGGCGGGGGACGGGGGAGACCCAGTACTTC. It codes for CASRRGTGETQYF.

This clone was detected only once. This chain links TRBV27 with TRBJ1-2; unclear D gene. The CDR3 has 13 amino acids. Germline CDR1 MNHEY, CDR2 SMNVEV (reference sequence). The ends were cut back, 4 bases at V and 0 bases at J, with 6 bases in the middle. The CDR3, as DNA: TGTGCCAGCAGTTCCGTAGCTAACTATGGCTACACCTTC. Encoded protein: CASSSVANYGYTF.

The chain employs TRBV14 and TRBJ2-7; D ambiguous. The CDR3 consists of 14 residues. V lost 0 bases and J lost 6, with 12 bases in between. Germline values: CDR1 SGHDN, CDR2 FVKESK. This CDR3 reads CASSQDVQSSEQYF. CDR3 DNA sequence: TGTGCCAGCAGCCAAGATGTACAGTCGAGCGAGCAGTACTTC.

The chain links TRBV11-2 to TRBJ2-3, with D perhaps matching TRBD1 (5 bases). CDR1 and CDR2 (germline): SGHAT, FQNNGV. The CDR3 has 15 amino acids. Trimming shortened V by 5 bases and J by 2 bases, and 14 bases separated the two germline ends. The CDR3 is CASSPEGVLTDTQYF. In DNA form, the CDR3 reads TGTGCCAGCAGCCCCGAAGGGGTACTCACAGATACGCAGTATTTT.

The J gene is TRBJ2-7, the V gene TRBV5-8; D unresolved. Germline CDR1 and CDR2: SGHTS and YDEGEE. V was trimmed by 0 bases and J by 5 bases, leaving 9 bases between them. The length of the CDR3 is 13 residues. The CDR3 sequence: CASSLVQPDEQYF. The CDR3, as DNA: TGTGCCAGCAGCTTGGTACAGCCTGACGAGCAGTACTTC.

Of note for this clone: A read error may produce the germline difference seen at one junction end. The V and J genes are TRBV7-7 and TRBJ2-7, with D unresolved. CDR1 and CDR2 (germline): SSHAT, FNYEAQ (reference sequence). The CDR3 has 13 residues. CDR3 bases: TGTGCTAGCAGCTTATGGAAGGGCTACGAGCAGTACTTC. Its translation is CASSLWKGYEQYF.

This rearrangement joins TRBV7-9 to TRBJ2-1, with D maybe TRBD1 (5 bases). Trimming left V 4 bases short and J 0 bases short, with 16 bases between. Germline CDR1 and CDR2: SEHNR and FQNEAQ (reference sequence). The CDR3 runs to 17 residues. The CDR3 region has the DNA TGTGCCAGCAGCTCGGTGGGTGGGGCCAGCTCCTACAATGAGCAGTTCTTC. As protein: CASSSVGGASSYNEQFF.

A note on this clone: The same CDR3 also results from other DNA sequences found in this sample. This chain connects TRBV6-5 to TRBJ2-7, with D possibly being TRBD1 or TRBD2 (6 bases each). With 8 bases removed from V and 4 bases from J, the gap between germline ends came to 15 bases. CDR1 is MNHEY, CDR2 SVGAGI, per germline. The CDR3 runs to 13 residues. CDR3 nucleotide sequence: TGTGCCAGCTCCCCCGGGGGCTCGTACGAGCAGTACTTC. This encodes CASSPGGSYEQYF.

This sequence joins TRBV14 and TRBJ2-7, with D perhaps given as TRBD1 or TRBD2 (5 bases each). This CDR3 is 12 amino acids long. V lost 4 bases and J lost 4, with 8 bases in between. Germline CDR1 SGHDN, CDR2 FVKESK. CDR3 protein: CASSPWGYEQYF. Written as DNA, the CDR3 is TGTGCCAGCAGCCCGTGGGGGTACGAGCAGTACTTC.

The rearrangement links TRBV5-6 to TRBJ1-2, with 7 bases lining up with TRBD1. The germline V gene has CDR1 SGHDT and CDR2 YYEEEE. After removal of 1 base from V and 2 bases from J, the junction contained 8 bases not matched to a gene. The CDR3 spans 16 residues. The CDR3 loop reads CASSLFVTGRNYGYTF. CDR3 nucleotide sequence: TGTGCCAGCAGCTTGTTTGTGACAGGGCGGAACTATGGCTACACCTTC.

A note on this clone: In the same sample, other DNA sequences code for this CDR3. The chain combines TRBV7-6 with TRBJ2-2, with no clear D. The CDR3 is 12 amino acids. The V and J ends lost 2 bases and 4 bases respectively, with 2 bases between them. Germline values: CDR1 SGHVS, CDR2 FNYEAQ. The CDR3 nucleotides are TGTGCCAGCAGCTTAAGCACCGGGGAGCTGTTTTTT. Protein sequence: CASSLSTGELFF.

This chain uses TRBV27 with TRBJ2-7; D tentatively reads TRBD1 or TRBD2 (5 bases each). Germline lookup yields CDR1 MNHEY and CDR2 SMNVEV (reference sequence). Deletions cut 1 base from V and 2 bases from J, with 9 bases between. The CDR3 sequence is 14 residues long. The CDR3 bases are TGTGCCAGCAGTTTATTGGGACGGCCCTACGAGCAGTACTTC. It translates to CASSLLGRPYEQYF.

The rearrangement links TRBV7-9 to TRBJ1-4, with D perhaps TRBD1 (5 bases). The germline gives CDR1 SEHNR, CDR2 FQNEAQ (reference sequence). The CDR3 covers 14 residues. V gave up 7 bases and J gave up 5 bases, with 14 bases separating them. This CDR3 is CASTLGGVNEKLFF. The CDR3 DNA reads TGTGCCAGCACCCTGGGGGGAGTCAATGAAAAACTGTTTTTT. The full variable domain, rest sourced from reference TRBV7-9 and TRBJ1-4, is DTGVSQNPRHKITKRGQNVTFRCDPISEHNRLYWYRQTLGQGPEFLTYFQNEAQLEKSRLLSDRFSAERPKGSFSTLEIQRTEQGDSAMYLCASTLGGVNEKLFFGSGTQLSVL.

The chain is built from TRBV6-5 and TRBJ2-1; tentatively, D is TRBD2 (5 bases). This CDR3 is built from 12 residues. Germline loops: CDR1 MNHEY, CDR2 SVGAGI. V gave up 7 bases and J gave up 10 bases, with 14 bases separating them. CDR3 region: CASTSGLWEQFF. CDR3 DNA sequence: TGTGCCAGCACCTCGGGGTTGTGGGAGCAGTTCTTC.

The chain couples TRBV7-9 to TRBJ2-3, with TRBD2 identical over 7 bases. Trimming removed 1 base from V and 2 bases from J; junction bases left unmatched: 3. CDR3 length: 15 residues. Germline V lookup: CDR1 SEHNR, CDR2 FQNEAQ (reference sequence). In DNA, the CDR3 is TGTGCCAGCAGCTTAGAAGGGGACTACACAGATACGCAGTATTTT. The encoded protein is CASSLEGDYTDTQYF.

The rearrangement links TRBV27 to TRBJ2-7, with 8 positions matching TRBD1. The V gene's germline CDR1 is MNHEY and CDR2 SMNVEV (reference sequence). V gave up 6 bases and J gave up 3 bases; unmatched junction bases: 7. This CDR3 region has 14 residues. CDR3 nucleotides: TGTGCCAGCAGCTACGGACAGGGTATCTACGAGCAGTACTTC. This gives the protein CASSYGQGIYEQYF.

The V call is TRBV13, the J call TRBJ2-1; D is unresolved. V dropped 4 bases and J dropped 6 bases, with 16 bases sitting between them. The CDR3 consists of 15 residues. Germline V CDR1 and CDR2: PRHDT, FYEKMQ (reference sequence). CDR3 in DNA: TGTGCCAGCAGCTCTGTCCTCCCTCATGTCAATGAGCAGTTCTTC. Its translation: CASSSVLPHVNEQFF.

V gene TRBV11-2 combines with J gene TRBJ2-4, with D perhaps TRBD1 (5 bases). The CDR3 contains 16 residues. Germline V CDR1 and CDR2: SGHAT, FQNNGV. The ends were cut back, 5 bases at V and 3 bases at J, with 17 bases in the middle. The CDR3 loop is CASSATPRTLKNIQYF. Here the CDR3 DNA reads TGTGCCAGCAGCGCAACGCCCCGGACACTCAAAAACATTCAGTACTTC.

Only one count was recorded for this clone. CDR3 DNA sequence: TGTGCCACCGACAGGGTGGGCGAGTACAATGAGCAGTTCTTC. Its protein is CATDRVGEYNEQFF. The chain recombines TRBV10-3 with TRBJ2-1; 7 bases fit TRBD1. This CDR3 has 14 residues. From germline, CDR1 is ENHRY and CDR2 SYGVKD. V lost 10 bases, J lost 4 bases, and 10 bases stayed unmatched.

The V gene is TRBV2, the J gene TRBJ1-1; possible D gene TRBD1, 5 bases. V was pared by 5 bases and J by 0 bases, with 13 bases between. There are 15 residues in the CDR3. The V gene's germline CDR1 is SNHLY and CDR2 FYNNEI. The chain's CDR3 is CASSFRQPMNTEAFF. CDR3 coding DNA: TGTGCCAGCAGTTTTAGACAGCCCATGAACACTGAAGCTTTCTTT. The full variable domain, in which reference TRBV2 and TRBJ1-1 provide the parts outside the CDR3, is EPEVTQTPSHQVTQMGQEVILRCVPISNHLYFYWYRQILGQKVEFLVSFYNNEISEKSEIFDDQFSVERPDGSNFTLKIRSTKLEDSAMYFCASSFRQPMNTEAFFGQGTRLTVV.

CDR3 sequence reads: CASSFQGDYEQYF. The CDR3 region has the DNA TGTGCCAGCAGTTTCCAGGGAGACTACGAGCAGTACTTC. The rearrangement joins TRBV27 to TRBJ2-7, with D perhaps matching TRBD1 or TRBD2 (5 bases each). This CDR3 contains 13 residues. Looked up from germline, CDR1 is MNHEY and CDR2 is SMNVEV (reference sequence). The germline V and J ends were trimmed by 3 bases and 3 bases, with 9 bases remaining between them.